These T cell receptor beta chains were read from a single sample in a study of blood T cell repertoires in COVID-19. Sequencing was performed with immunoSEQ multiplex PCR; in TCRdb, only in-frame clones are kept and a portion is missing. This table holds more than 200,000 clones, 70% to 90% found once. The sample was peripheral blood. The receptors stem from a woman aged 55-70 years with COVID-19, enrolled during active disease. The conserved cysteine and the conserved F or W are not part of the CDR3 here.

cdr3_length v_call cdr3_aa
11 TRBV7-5 GGLAEGYNEQF
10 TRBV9 ASSTPRDTQY
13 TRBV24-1 ATSRGQGVRTEAF
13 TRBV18 ASSLGTGVSEKLF
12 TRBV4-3 ASSQQAGPYEQY
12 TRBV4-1 ASSPGTGGYEQY
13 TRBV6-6 ASSYPVAGVGEQY
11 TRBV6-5 AAIPRGNTEAF
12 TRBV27 ASSVGGLNTEAF
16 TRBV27 ASSSHGGQSSYNSPLH
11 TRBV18 ASSLTSTDTQY
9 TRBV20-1 SARQGVGAF
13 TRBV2 ASSVGLATTDTQY
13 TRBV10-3 AISRATGAQETQY
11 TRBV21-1 ASSLEARTEAF
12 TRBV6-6 AAETSGRVNEQF
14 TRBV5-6 ASSLFVAATNEKLF
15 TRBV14 ASSQVKAREFTDTQY
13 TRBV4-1 ASSRTVNQKETQY
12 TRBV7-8 ASSLGGGGYGYT
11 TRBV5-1 ASSLERAYEQY
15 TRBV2 ASSIASGRNSYNEQF
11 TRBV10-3 AINGQVQETQY
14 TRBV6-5 ASSYLSGGLNEKLF
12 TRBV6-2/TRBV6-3 ASSYRAVVDTQY
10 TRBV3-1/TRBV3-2 ASSATEYGYT
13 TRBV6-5 ASRRSGGWNTEAF
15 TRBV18 ASSPPGGGSNTGELF
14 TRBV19 ASSTNRAPQGNEQY
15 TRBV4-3 ASSQVQTSGLIDTQY
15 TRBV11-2 ASTPMGGRASGHEQY
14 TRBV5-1 ASSLAGQGKNEKLF
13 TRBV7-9 ASSRTGGRGSPLH
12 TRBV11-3 ASATSGSRNEQF
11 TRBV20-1 SASPEAGNEQF
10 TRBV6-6 ASSYGGNEQF
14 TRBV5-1 ASSPTGGANTGELF
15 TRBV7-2 ASSSGLAGGGADTQY
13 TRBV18 ASSPGVSGANVLT
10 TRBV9 ASSVGSRGYT
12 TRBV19 ASLPGYLNYGYT
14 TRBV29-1 SVAGTGALGANVLT
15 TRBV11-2 ASSPRVGQTGTDTQY
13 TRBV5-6 ASSSYRDRAYEQY
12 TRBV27 ASSLYRGLRGYT
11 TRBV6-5 ASSRESSYEQY
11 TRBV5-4 ASSQGLAAEQY
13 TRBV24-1 ATSGTGHGGYGYT
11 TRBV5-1 ASSLEPRSEAF
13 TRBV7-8 AGGSRETSYNEQF
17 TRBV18 ASSPTSSGRSRAYNEQF